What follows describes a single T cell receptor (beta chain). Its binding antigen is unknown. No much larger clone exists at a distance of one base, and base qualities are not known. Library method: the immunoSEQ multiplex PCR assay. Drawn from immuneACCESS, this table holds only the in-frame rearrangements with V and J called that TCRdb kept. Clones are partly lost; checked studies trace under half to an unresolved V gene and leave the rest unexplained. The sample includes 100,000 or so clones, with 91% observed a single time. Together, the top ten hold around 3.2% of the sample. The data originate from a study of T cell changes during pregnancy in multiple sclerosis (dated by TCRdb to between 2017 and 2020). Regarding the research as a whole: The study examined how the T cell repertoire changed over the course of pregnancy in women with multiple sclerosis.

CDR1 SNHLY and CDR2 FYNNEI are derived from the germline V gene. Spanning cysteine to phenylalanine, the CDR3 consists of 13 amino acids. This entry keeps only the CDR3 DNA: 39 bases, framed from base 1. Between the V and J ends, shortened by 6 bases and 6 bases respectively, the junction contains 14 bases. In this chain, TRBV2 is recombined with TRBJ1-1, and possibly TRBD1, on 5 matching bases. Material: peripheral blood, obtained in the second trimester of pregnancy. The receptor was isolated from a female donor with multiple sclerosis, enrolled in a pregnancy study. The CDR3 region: CASRPGEGAEAFF. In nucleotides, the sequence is TGTGCCAGCAGGCCGGGGGAAGGCGCTGAAGCTTTCTTT.